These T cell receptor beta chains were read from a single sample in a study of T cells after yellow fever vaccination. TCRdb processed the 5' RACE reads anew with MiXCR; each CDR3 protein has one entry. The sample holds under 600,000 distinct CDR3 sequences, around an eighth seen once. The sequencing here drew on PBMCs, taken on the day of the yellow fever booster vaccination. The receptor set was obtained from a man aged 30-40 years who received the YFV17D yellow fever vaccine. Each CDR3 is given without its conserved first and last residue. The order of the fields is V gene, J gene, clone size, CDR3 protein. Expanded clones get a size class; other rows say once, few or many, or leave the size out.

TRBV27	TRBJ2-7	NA	ASSFAGAEQY
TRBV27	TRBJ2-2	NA	ASMRWENTGELF
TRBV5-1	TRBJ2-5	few	ASSSGASVQETQY
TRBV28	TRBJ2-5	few	AGWQETQY
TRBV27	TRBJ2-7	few	ASRTSGRSPYEQY
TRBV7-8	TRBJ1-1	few	ASSLTALNTEAF
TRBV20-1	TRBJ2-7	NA	SAGRERATEQY
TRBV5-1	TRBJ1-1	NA	TSSWGMNTEAF
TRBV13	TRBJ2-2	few	ASSSLRGRRTGELF
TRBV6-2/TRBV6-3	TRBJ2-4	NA	ASSFNEQFLY
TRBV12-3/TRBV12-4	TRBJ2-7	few	ASSPGTSGRMEQY
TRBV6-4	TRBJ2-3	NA	ASTPGGFSADTQY
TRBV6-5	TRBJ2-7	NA	ASTGRDSGNYEQY
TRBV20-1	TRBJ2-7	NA	SARAGGRYEQY
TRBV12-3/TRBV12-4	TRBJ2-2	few	ASSPSGSRTGELF
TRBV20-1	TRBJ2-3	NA	SARDLYGLAATDTQY
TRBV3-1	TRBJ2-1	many	ASKETSGTNEQF
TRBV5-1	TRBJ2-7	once	ASSLDDTRMY